The entry below describes one T cell receptor beta chain. The sample holds other DNA sequences that translate to the same CDR3. This record comes from a study of technical replicates of blood from several donors. Profiling relied on immunoSEQ multiplex PCR, and the TCRdb table lists in-frame clones only, not all of them. The table lists 45,000 to 60,000 clones, 91% of them singletons, with approximately 3.6% in the top ten. This receptor was taken from a human donor in good health. Some clones in this sample may be carry-over from other donors' samples. What was sequenced was PBMCs.

The CDR3 protein is CASGGLGNQPQHF. The CDR3 DNA follows: TGTGCCAGCGGAGGTCTGGGGAATCAGCCCCAGCATTTT. The chain links TRBV2 to TRBJ1-5; D is ambiguous. The CDR3 spans 13 residues. With 8 bases removed from V and 4 bases from J, the gap between germline ends came to 12 bases. The germline V gene encodes CDR1 SNHLY and CDR2 FYNNEI.